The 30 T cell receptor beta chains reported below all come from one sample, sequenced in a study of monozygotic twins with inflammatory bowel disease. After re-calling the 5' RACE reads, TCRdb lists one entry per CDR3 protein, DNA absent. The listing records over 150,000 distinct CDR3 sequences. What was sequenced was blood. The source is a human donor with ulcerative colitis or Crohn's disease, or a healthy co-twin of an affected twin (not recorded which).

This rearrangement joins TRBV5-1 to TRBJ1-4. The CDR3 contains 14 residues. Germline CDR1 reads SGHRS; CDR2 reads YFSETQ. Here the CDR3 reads CASSSSTQNEKLFF. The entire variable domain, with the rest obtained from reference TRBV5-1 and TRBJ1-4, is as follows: KAGVTQTPRYLIKTRGQQVTLSCSPISGHRSVSWYQQTPGQGLQFLFEYFSETQRNKGNFPGRFSGRQFSNSRSEMNVSTLELGDSALYLCASSSSTQNEKLFFGSGTQLSVL.

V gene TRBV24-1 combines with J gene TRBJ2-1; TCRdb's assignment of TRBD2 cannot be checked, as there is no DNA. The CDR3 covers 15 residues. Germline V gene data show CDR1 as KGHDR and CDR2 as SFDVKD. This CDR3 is CATSDLLAGYNEQFF.

CDR3 amino acids: CASSYGMNTEAFF. The chain couples TRBV6-2 or TRBV6-3 to TRBJ1-1. The CDR3 runs to 13 residues. CDR1 is MNHEY, CDR2 SVGEGT, per germline.

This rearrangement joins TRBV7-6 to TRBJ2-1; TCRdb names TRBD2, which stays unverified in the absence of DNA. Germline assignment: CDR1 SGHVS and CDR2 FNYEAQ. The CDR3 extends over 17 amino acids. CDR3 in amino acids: CASSLLTSGGYYNEQFF.

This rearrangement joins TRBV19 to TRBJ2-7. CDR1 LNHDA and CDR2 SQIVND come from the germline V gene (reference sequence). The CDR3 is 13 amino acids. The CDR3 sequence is CASTKPNSYEQYF.

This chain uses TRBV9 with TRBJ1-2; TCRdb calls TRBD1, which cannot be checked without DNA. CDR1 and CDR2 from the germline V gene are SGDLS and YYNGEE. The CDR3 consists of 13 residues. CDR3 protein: CASSVTGNYGYTF.

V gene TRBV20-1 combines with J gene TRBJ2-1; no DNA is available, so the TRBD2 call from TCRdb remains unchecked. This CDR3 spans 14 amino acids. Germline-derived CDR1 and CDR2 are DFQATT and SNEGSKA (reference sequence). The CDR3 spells CSALAGGPNNEQFF.

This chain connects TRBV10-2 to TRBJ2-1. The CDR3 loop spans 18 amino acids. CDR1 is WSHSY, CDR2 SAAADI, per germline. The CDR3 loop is CASSESAYKIVSDNEQFF.

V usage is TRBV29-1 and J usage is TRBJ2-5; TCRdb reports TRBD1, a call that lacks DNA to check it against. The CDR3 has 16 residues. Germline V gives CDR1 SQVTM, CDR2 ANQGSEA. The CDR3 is CSVVPRGTHLFETQYF.

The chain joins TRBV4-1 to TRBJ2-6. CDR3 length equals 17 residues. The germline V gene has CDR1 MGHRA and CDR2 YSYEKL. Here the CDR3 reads CASYDTTSVGGANVLTF.

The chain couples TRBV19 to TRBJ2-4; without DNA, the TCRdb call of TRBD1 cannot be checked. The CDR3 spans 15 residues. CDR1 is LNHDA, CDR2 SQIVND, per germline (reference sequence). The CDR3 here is CASSASTGGQNIQYF. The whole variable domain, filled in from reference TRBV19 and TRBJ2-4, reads DGGITQSPKYLFRKEGQNVTLSCEQNLNHDAMYWYRQDPGQGLRLIYYSQIVNDFQKGDIAEGYSVSREKKESFPLTVTSAQKNPTAFYLCASSASTGGQNIQYFGAGTRLSVL.

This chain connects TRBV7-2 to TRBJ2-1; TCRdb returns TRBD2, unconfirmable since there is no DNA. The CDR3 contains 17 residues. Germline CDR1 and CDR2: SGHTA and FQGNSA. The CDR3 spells CASSLAGTSRNYNEQFF.

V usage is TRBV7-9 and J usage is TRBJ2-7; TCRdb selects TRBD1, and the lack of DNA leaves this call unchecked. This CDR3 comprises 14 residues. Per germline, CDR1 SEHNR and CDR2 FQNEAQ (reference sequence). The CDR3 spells CASSNTGTVSEQYF. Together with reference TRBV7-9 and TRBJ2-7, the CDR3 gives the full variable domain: DTGVSQNPRHKITKRGQNVTFRCDPISEHNRLYWYRQTLGQGPEFLTYFQNEAQLEKSRLLSDRFSAERPKGSFSTLEIQRTEQGDSAMYLCASSNTGTVSEQYFGPGTRLTVT.

This CDR3 is CASSFAGVSYEQYF. The rearrangement links TRBV5-1 to TRBJ2-7. This CDR3 has 14 residues. Germline CDR1 SGHRS, CDR2 YFSETQ.

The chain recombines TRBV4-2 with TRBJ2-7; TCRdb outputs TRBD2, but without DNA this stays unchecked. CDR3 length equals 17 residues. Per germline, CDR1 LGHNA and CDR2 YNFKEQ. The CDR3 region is CASSQDLGIAIFYEQYF.

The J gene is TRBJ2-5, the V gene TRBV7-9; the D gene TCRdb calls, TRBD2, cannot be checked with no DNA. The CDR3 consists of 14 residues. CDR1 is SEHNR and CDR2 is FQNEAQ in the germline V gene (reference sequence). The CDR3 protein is CASIRTAGEETQYF.

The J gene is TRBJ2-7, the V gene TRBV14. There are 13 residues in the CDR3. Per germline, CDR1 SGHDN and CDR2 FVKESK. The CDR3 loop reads CASSQISRSEQYF. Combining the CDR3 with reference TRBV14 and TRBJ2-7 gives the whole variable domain EAGVTQFPSHSVIEKGQTVTLRCDPISGHDNLYWYRRVMGKEIKFLLHFVKESKQDESGMPNNRFLAERTGGTYSTLKVQPAELEDSGVYFCASSQISRSEQYFGPGTRLTVT.

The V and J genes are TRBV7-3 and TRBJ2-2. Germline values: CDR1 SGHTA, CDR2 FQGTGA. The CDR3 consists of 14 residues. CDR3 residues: CASSSRRNTGELFF.

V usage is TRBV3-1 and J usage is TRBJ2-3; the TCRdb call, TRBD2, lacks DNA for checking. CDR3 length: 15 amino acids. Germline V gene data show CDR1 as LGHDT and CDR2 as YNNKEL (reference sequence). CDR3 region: CASSQVGDFLSTQYF.

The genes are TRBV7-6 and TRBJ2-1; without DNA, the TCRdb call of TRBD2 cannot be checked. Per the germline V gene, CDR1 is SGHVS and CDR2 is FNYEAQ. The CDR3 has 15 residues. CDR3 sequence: CASSLREGPYNEQFF.

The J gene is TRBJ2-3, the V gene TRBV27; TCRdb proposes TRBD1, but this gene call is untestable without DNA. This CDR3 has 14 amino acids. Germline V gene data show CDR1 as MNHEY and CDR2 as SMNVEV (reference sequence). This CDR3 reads CASSFPGLPDTQYF.

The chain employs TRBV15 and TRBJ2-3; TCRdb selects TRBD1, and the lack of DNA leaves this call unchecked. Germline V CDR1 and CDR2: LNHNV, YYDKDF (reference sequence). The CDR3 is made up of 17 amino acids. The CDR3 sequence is CATSRAPGGAATDTQYF.

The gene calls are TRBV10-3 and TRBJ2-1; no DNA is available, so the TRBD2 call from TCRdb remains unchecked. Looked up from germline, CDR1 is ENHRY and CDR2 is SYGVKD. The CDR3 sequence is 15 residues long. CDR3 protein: CAISQGLAGVDEQFF.

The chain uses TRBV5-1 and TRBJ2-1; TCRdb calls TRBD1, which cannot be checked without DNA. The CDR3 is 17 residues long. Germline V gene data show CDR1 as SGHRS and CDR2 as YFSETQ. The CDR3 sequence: CASSSKDSTFEYNEQFF.

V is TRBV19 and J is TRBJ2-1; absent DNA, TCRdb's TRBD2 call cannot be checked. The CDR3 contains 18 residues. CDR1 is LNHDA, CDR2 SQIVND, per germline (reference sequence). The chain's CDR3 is CASSIQKGLAGGYNEQFF.

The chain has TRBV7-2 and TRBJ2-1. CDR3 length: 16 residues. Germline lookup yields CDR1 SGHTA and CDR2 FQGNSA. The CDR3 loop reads CASSLAPMSSYNEQFF. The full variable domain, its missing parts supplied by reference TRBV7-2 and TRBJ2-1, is GAGVSQSPSNKVTEKGKDVELRCDPISGHTALYWYRQSLGQGLEFLIYFQGNSAPDKSGLPSDRFSAERTGGSVSTLTIQRTQQEDSAVYLCASSLAPMSSYNEQFFGPGTRLTVL.

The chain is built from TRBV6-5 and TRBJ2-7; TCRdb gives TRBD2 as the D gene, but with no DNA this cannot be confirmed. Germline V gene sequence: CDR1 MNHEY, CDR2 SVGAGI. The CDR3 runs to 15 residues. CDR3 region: CASSYGIAWFYEQYF.

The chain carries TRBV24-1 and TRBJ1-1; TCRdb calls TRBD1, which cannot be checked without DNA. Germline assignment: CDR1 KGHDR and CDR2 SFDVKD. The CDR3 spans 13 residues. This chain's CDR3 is CATLDRVGTEAFF.

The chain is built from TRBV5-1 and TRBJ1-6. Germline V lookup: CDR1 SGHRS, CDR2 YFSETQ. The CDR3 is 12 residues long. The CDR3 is CASSLLDSPLHF. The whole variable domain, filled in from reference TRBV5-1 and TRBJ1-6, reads KAGVTQTPRYLIKTRGQQVTLSCSPISGHRSVSWYQQTPGQGLQFLFEYFSETQRNKGNFPGRFSGRQFSNSRSEMNVSTLELGDSALYLCASSLLDSPLHFGNGTRLTVT.

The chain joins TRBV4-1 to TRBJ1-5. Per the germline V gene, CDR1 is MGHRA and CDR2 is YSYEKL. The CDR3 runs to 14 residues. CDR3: CASSRTAGNQPQHF.